Described below is a single T cell receptor (beta chain) sequence and its context. Each patient went into thyroid surgery without having received any treatment. Between the trimmed V and J ends, which lost 9 bases and 3 bases, there was a span of 12 bases. Germline CDR1 is MNHNS and CDR2 is SASEGT. This CDR3 region has 13 residues. The sample originates from a study of metastatic and nonmetastatic thyroid tumors. The overall study: A comparison of repertoires was made across blood and tumor or nodule tissue from malignant and benign thyroid patients.

Authors' methods: CDR3 was compared across clinicopathological groups, and the resulting differences were used to build a distant-metastasis classifier for papillary thyroid cancer. TCRdb re-called clones via MiXCR from the PCR reads. What appears here as the V and J calls and clone size reflects TCRdb's work, not the paper's. The sample includes 10,000 or so clones, 35% of them seen just once. Sequenced input: tumor tissue. This clonotype originated in a female donor with papillary thyroid cancer or a benign thyroid nodule (not recorded which). Some clones in this sample may be carry-over from other donors' samples. The chain has TRBV6-1 and TRBJ1-3; D is unclear. CDR3: CASSRPGGNTIYF. CDR3 DNA: TGTGCCAGTTCTCGGCCGGGTGGAAACACCATATATTTT.